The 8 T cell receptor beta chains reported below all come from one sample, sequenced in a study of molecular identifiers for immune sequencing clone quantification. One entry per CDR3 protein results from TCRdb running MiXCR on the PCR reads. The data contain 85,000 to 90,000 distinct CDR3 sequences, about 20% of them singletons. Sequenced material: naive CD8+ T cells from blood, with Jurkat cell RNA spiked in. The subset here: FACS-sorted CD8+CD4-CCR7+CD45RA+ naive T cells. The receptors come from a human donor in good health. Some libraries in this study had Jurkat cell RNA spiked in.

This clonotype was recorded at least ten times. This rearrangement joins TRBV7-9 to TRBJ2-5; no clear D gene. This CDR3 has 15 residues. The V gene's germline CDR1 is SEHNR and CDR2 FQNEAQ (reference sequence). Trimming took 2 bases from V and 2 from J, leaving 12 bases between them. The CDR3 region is CASSLFPDFQETQYF. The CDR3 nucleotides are TGTGCCAGCAGCTTATTCCCTGACTTTCAAGAGACCCAGTACTTC.

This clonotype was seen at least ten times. The CDR3 loop reads CSARTIGTSGTSTDTQYF. CDR3 nucleotides: TGCAGTGCTAGGACGATCGGGACTAGCGGGACGAGCACAGATACGCAGTATTTT. This sequence joins TRBV20-1 and TRBJ2-3; 13 nucleotides line up with TRBD2. The junction had 9 bases not matched to a gene; V was cut back by 3 bases and J by 0 bases. The length of the CDR3 is 18 residues. The germline gives CDR1 DFQATT, CDR2 SNEGSKA (reference sequence).

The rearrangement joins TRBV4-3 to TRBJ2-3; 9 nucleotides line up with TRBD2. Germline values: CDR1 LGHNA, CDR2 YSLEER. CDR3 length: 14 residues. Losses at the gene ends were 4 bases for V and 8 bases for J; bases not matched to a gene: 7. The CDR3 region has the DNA TGCGCCAGCAGCCCTTCGCGGGGGGGTGGTACGCAGTATTTT. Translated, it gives CASSPSRGGGTQYF.

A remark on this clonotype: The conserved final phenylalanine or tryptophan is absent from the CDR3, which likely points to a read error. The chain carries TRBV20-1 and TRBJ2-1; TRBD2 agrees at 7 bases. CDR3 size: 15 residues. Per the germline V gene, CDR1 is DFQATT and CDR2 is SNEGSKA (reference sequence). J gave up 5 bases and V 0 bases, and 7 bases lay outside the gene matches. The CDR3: CSARDRRLADNEQFS. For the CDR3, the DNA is TGCAGTGCTAGAGATAGAAGACTAGCTGACAATGAGCAGTTCTCC.

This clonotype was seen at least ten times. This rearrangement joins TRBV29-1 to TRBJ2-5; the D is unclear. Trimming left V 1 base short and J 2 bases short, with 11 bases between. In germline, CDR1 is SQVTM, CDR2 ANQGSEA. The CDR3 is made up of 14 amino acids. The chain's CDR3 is CSVEVPDFQETQYF. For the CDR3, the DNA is TGCAGCGTTGAAGTCCCGGATTTTCAAGAGACCCAGTACTTC.

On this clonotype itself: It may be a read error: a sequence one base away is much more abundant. CDR3 in DNA: TGTGCCAGCAATCTACTGATGGGTGGAAACACCATATATTTT. Its translation: CASNLLMGGNTIYF. The chain employs TRBV28 and TRBJ1-3; no firm D call. Trimming cost V 7 bases and J 3 bases, with 13 bases left between them. Looked up from germline, CDR1 is MDHEN and CDR2 is SYDVKM. The CDR3 is 14 residues long.

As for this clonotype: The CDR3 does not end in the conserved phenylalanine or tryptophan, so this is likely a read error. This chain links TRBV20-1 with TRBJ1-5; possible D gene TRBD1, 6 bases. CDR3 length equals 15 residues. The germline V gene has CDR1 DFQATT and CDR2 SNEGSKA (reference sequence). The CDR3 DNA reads TGCAGTGCTAGAGTTGAAACAGGGAATAATCAGGCCCAGCATCTT. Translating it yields CSARVETGNNQAQHL.

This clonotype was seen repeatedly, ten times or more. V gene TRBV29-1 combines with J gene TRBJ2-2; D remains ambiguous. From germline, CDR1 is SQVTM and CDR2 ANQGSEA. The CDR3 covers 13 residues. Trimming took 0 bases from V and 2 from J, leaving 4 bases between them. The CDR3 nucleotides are TGCAGCGTTGAAGAAGGTAACACCGGGGAGCTGTTTTTT. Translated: CSVEEGNTGELFF.